The rows below give T cell receptor beta chains drawn from one sample of a study of blood T cell repertoires in COVID-19. TCRdb's copy holds only in-frame clones and misses some; the assay was immunoSEQ multiplex PCR. The table records approximately 300,000 clones, about 86% of them present only once. What was sequenced was peripheral blood. These receptors were taken from a woman aged 45 to 65 with acute or convalescent COVID-19. Each CDR3 is given with its conserved first and last residue. The D gene is left open where the match is weak. Rows may omit the clone size; those that give it use once, few, many or a size class.

d_call | clone_size | j_call | v_call | cdr3_aa | cdr3_nt
TRBD1 | - | TRBJ2-5 | TRBV2 | CASSDPTGGETQYF | TGTGCCAGCAGTGACCCGACAGGGGGAGAGACCCAGTACTTC
TRBD1 | - | TRBJ1-2 | TRBV18 | CASSEGTASSSNYGYTF | TGTGCCAGCTCAGAGGGGACAGCCTCTTCTAGCAACTATGGCTACACCTTC
TRBD2 | - | TRBJ2-1 | TRBV11-2 | CASSFTTSGRRGEQFF | TGTGCCAGCAGCTTTACGACTAGCGGGAGGCGCGGTGAGCAGTTCTTC
- | once | TRBJ1-3 | TRBV12-5 | CASGFQGSGNTIYF | TGTGCTAGTGGTTTCCAGGGATCTGGAAACACCATATATTTT
- | - | TRBJ1-1 | TRBV27 | CASRLGGMGTEAFF | TGTGCCAGCAGGCTAGGGGGTATGGGCACTGAAGCTTTCTTT
TRBD1 | - | TRBJ1-4 | TRBV10-2 | CASSPGQGAGNEKLFF | TGCGCCAGCAGCCCGGGACAGGGGGCTGGTAATGAAAAACTGTTTTTT
- | - | TRBJ2-2 | TRBV2 | CASSVVTGNTGELFF | TGTGCCAGCAGTGTAGTAACGGGGAACACCGGGGAGCTGTTTTTT
TRBD2 | - | TRBJ2-1 | TRBV2 | CASRAGTSGDNEQFF | TGTGCCAGCAGGGCCGGGACTAGCGGGGACAATGAGCAGTTCTTC
TRBD1 | - | TRBJ1-1 | TRBV7-2 | CASSPYGGQGSESFF | TGTGCCAGCAGCCCCTATGGGGGACAGGGGTCTGAGTCTTTCTTT
TRBD2 | - | TRBJ2-1 | TRBV3-1/TRBV3-2 | CASSPGTSGRPYNEQFF | TGTGCCAGCAGCCCGGGGACTAGCGGGAGGCCCTACAATGAGCAGTTCTTC
TRBD1 | - | TRBJ2-5 | TRBV5-1 | CASSLGGGLQETQYF | TGCGCCAGCAGCTTGGGAGGGGGCCTTCAAGAGACCCAGTACTTC
- | - | TRBJ2-1 | TRBV2 | CASSAERQNNEQFF | TGTGCCAGCAGTGCGGAGCGGCAGAACAATGAGCAGTTCTTC
- | - | TRBJ1-5 | TRBV3-1/TRBV3-2 | CASSQDLRTSNQPQHF | TGTGCCAGCAGCCAAGATCTTAGGACAAGCAATCAGCCCCAGCATTTT
TRBD1 | many | TRBJ2-1 | TRBV7-3 | CASSHGDRARDEQFF | TGTGCCAGCAGCCATGGGGACAGGGCCCGCGATGAGCAGTTCTTC
TRBD1 | - | TRBJ1-1 | TRBV28 | CASSTPTGEDTEAFF | TGTGCCAGCAGTACCCCGACAGGGGAGGACACTGAAGCTTTCTTT
- | - | TRBJ2-1 | TRBV11-3 | CASSLIIMGEAYNEQFF | TGTGCCAGCAGCTTAATTATCATGGGGGAGGCTTACAATGAGCAGTTCTTC
- | - | TRBJ2-5 | TRBV4-1 | CASSQAELAETQYF | TGCGCCAGCAGCCAAGCGGAACTAGCAGAGACCCAGTACTTC
- | - | TRBJ1-1 | TRBV3-1/TRBV3-2 | CASTDPGEEAFF | TGTGCCAGCACGGATCCGGGGGAGGAAGCTTTCTTT
- | few | TRBJ1-1 | TRBV9 | CASSPQVGLNTEAFF | TGTGCCAGCAGCCCTCAGGTGGGGCTGAACACTGAAGCTTTCTTT
- | - | TRBJ1-3 | TRBV4-1 | CASSQEDLRQVNTIYF | TGCGCCAGCAGCCAAGAAGACCTCCGGCAGGTAAACACCATATATTTT
TRBD1 | few | TRBJ1-1 | TRBV2 | CASTDRGTTEAFF | TGTGCCAGCACGGACAGGGGAACCACTGAAGCTTTCTTT
- | - | TRBJ1-1 | TRBV7-3 | CASSQGGDAGVNTEAFF | TGTGCCAGCAGCCAAGGGGGTGACGCAGGGGTGAACACTGAAGCTTTCTTT
- | - | TRBJ2-3 | TRBV7-3 | CASSLTTGAGTDTQYF | TGTGCCAGCAGCTTAACGACGGGAGCCGGCACAGATACGCAGTATTTT
- | - | TRBJ2-4 | TRBV19 | CASSIELAKNIQYF | TGTGCCAGTAGTATAGAACTAGCCAAAAACATTCAGTACTTC
TRBD2 | - | TRBJ2-1 | TRBV7-6 | CASQATGVAGAADEQFF | TGTGCCAGTCAGGCGACCGGAGTAGCGGGAGCCGCTGATGAGCAGTTCTTC
TRBD1 | - | TRBJ2-7 | TRBV30 | CAWSVKGQGSYEQYF | TGTGCCTGGAGTGTAAAAGGACAGGGCTCCTACGAGCAGTACTTC
- | - | TRBJ2-3 | TRBV5-1 | CASSLATGTDTQYF | TGCGCCAGCAGCTTGGCGACGGGTACAGATACGCAGTATTTT
TRBD1 | once | TRBJ1-3 | TRBV4-2 | CASSQDWTGTGNTIYF | TGTGCCAGCAGCCAAGACTGGACAGGGACTGGAAACACCATATATTTT
TRBD1 | - | TRBJ1-2 | TRBV29-1 | CSVEAGTGGVEGYTF | TGCAGCGTTGAAGCCGGGACAGGGGGTGTGGAGGGCTACACCTTC
TRBD1 | - | TRBJ2-2 | TRBV5-1 | CASSLGQGWTGELFF | TGCGCCAGCAGCCTCGGACAGGGCTGGACCGGGGAGCTGTTTTTT
- | - | TRBJ2-5 | TRBV5-4 | CASSFGGRETQYF | TGTGCCAGCAGCTTCGGCGGGCGAGAGACCCAGTACTTC
- | - | TRBJ2-3 | TRBV6-2/TRBV6-3 | CASSPDYSRTDTQYF | TGTGCCAGCAGTCCGGACTACTCTCGCACAGATACGCAGTATTTT
- | - | TRBJ2-1 | TRBV19 | CASSSYNEQFF | TGTGCCAGTAGTTCGTACAATGAGCAGTTCTTC
- | - | TRBJ2-7 | TRBV7-2 | CASSLDRHNYEQYF | TGTGCCAGCAGCTTAGATAGACACAACTACGAGCAGTACTTC
- | - | TRBJ1-2 | TRBV19 | CASSMGRTNYGYTF | TGTGCCAGTAGTATGGGCAGAACTAACTATGGCTACACCTTC
- | - | TRBJ2-1 | TRBV4-3 | CASSQVGGGGDEQFF | TGCGCCAGCAGCCAAGTAGGGGGGGGCGGGGATGAGCAGTTCTTC
- | - | TRBJ2-1 | TRBV2 | CASSESSNEQFF | TGTGCCAGCAGTGAATCGAGCAATGAGCAGTTCTTC
TRBD2 | - | TRBJ2-5 | TRBV7-2 | CASSLGFGGGARETQYF | TGTGCCAGCAGCTTAGGCTTTGGCGGGGGGGCCAGGGAGACCCAGTACTTC
TRBD1 | - | TRBJ1-4 | TRBV5-1 | CASSFGTGGEKLFF | TGCGCCAGCAGCTTCGGGACAGGGGGTGAAAAACTGTTTTTT
- | - | TRBJ1-6 | TRBV19 | CASAGEGRNSPLHF | TGTGCCAGTGCAGGGGAGGGAAGGAATTCACCCCTCCACTTT
TRBD2 | few | TRBJ2-1 | TRBV27 | CASSTSVPRGRNEQFF | TGTGCCAGCAGCACTAGCGTCCCGCGGGGCAGGAATGAGCAGTTCTTC
- | - | TRBJ2-3 | TRBV3-1/TRBV3-2 | CASSKSGRSTDTQYF | TGTGCCAGCAGCAAAAGTGGGAGGAGCACAGATACGCAGTATTTT
TRBD2 | - | TRBJ2-1 | TRBV7-6 | CASSSRGTSGYNEQFF | TGTGCCAGCAGCTCCCGGGGGACTAGCGGGTACAATGAGCAGTTCTTC
- | - | TRBJ1-1 | TRBV19 | CASSIRGGATEAFF | TGTGCCAGTAGTATCCGTGGGGGGGCGACGGAAGCTTTCTTT
TRBD1 | - | TRBJ1-6 | TRBV3-1/TRBV3-2 | CASSLRTGSNSPLHF | TGTGCCAGCAGCCTCCGGACAGGGTCGAATTCACCCCTCCACTTT
- | - | TRBJ2-3 | TRBV11-1 | CASSLKLSTDTQYF | TGTGCCAGCAGCTTAAAACTGAGCACAGATACGCAGTATTTT
TRBD1 | many | TRBJ1-2 | TRBV9 | CASSMSRDRGPYGYTF | TGTGCCAGCAGCATGAGCCGGGACAGGGGTCCCTATGGCTACACCTTC
TRBD1 | - | TRBJ2-3 | TRBV7-9 | CASSFSGGTDTQYF | TGTGCCAGCAGCTTTTCAGGGGGAACAGATACGCAGTATTTT
- | - | TRBJ2-5 | TRBV30 | CAWNRLGGETQYF | TGTGCCTGGAACCGCTTGGGGGGAGAGACCCAGTACTTC